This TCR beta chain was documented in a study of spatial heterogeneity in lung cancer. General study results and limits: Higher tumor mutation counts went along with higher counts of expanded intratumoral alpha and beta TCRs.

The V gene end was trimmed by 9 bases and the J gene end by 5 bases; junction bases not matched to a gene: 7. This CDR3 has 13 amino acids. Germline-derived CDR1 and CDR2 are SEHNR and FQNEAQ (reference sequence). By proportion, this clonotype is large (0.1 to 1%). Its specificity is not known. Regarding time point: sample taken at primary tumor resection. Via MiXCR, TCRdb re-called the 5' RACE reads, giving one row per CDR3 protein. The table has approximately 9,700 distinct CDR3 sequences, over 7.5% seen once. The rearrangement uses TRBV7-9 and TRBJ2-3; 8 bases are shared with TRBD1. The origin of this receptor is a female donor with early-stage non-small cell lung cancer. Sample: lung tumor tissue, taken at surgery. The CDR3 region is CARSGQGVDTQYF. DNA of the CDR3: TGTGCCAGAAGTGGACAGGGCGTAGATACGCAGTATTTT.